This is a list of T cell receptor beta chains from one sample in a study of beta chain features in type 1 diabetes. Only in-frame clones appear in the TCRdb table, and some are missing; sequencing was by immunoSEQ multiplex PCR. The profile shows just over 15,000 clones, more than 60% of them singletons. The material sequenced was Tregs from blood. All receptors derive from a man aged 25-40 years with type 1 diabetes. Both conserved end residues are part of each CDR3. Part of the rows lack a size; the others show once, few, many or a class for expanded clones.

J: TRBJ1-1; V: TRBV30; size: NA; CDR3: CAWSGQGGTEAFF
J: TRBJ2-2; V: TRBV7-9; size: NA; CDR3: CASSFLGPNTGELFF
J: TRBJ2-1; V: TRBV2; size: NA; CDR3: CASRTGEWDNEQFF
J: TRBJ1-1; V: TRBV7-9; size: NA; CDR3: CASSVRGPPEAFF
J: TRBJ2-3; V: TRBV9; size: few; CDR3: CASRQGAGTDTQYF
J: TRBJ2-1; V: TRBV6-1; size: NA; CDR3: CASSEGVWQGPYNEQFF
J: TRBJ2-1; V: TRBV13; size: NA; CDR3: CASSFGSSYNEQFF
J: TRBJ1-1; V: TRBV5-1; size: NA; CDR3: CASSSRQTNTEAFF
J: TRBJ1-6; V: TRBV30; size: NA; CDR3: CAWASRSYNSPLHF
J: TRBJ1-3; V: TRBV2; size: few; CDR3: CASSVDRRAGGNTIYF
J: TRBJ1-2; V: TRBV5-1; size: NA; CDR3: CASSLEDRVVGYTF